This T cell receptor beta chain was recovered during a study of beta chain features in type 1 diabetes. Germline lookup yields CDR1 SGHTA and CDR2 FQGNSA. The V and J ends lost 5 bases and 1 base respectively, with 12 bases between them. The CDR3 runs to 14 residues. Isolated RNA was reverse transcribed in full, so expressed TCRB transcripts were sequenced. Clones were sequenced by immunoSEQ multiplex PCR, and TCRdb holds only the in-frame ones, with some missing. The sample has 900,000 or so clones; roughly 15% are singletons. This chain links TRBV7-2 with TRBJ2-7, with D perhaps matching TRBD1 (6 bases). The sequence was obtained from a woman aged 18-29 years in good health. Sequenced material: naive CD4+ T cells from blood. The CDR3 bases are TGTGCCAGCAGCGCCCGACAGGAATCCTACGAGCAGTACTTC. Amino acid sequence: CASSARQESYEQYF.